The 12 T cell receptor beta chains reported below all come from one sample, sequenced in a study of shared clonotypes between healthy human individuals. CD8 cells regarded as naive lacked CD45RO, were positively chosen for CCR7, and omitted terminally differentiated effector memory CD45RA+ cells. TCRdb's copy holds only in-frame clones and misses some; the assay was immunoSEQ multiplex PCR. The repertoire consists of about 580,000 clones, with roughly 98% occurring once and the leading ten covering 0.25% to 0.35%. Sequenced sample: naive CD8+ T cells sorted from blood. All receptors come from a man younger than 40 in good health.

This chain connects TRBV5-1 to TRBJ2-1; D uncertain. Germline V gives CDR1 SGHRS, CDR2 YFSETQ. The CDR3 runs 12 residues. The ends were cut back, 2 bases at V and 8 bases at J, with 8 bases in the middle. DNA of the CDR3: TGCGCCAGCAGCTTCTTATCGGATGAGCAGTTCTTC. It yields the protein CASSFLSDEQFF.

The CDR3 nucleotides are TGTGCCACCAGCAGAGTGGGGACAGGTTATCAGCCCCAGCATTTT. As protein: CATSRVGTGYQPQHF. The J gene is TRBJ1-5, the V gene TRBV15; 8 nucleotides match TRBD1. The V and J ends lost 1 base and 5 bases, in that order; junction bases with no gene match: 4. The CDR3 has 15 residues. Germline CDR1 is LNHNV and CDR2 is YYDKDF (reference sequence).

This chain connects TRBV14 to TRBJ2-1, with 10 nucleotides matching TRBD2. CDR1 is SGHDN and CDR2 is FVKESK in the germline V gene. The V gene end was trimmed by 1 base and the J gene end by 3 bases; junction bases not matched to a gene: 3. The CDR3 consists of 16 residues. Here the CDR3 reads CASSQAAGGNYNEQFF. In nucleotides, the CDR3 is TGTGCCAGCAGCCAAGCAGCGGGAGGGAACTACAATGAGCAGTTCTTC.

J is TRBJ2-1 and V is TRBV6-5; a possible D gene is TRBD1 (5 bases). The V gene lost 4 bases and the J gene lost 8 bases, with 12 bases spanning the gap. The CDR3 covers 13 residues. The germline V gene encodes CDR1 MNHEY and CDR2 SVGAGI. The CDR3 here is CASSSTGSYEQFF. CDR3 nucleotides: TGTGCCAGCAGTTCCACAGGTAGCTATGAGCAGTTCTTC.

The chain links TRBV6-1 to TRBJ2-2, with TRBD1 matching 10 bases. The CDR3 has 15 amino acids. The germline CDR1 and CDR2 sequences are MNHNS and SASEGT. Trimming cost V 5 bases and J 4 bases; bases outside gene matches: 4. The DNA for the CDR3 is TGTGCCAGCAGTCGGACAGGGGGTGGCACCGGGGAGCTGTTTTTT. It codes for CASSRTGGGTGELFF.

V is TRBV27 and J is TRBJ2-4; D might be TRBD1 or TRBD2, each matching 5 bases. Germline V gene sequence: CDR1 MNHEY, CDR2 SMNVEV (reference sequence). Trimming stripped 4 bases from V and 0 bases from J, with 16 bases between. This CDR3 region has 17 residues. Written as DNA, the CDR3 is TGTGCCAGCAGTTCGTCGACAGAAGCGGTAGCCAAAAACATTCAGTACTTC. It encodes CASSSSTEAVAKNIQYF.

The chain combines TRBV11-2 with TRBJ2-7; D may be TRBD1 or TRBD2 (5 bases each). The V and J ends lost 1 base and 3 bases respectively, with 13 bases between them. This CDR3 has 15 amino acids. CDR1 is SGHAT, CDR2 FQNNGV, per germline. CDR3 sequence: CASSLVRDVYYEQYF. CDR3 nucleotide sequence: TGTGCCAGCAGCTTAGTCAGGGACGTCTACTACGAGCAGTACTTC.

This rearrangement joins TRBV7-7 to TRBJ2-1; TRBD1 agrees at 8 bases. The CDR3 contains 13 residues. Looked up from germline, CDR1 is SSHAT and CDR2 is FNYEAQ (reference sequence). With V trimmed by 5 bases and J by 8 bases, 5 bases remained unmatched. CDR3 loop: CASSRTGKDEQFF. The CDR3 DNA reads as TGTGCCAGCAGCCGGACAGGGAAGGATGAGCAGTTCTTC.

The chain employs TRBV27 and TRBJ1-4; D gene unclear. This CDR3 is built from 13 residues. Trimming left V 6 bases short and J 5 bases short, with 10 bases between. The germline gives CDR1 MNHEY, CDR2 SMNVEV (reference sequence). CDR3 DNA: TGTGCCAGCAGCCCCAGGAAGAATGAAAAACTGTTTTTT. Translating it yields CASSPRKNEKLFF.

The V call is TRBV2, the J call TRBJ2-7; possibly TRBD2 for D (7 bases). The germline gives CDR1 SNHLY, CDR2 FYNNEI. The CDR3 consists of 14 residues. V shed 1 base and J shed 2 bases, with 9 bases lying between them. CDR3 sequence: CASSEEGGPYEQYF. The CDR3 coding sequence is TGTGCCAGCAGTGAAGAGGGGGGGCCCTACGAGCAGTACTTC. The full variable domain, its missing parts supplied by reference TRBV2 and TRBJ2-7, is EPEVTQTPSHQVTQMGQEVILRCVPISNHLYFYWYRQILGQKVEFLVSFYNNEISEKSEIFDDQFSVERPDGSNFTLKIRSTKLEDSAMYFCASSEEGGPYEQYFGPGTRLTVT.

The chain combines TRBV7-9 with TRBJ2-7; D ambiguous. Trimming took 5 bases from V and 2 from J, leaving 16 bases between them. Looked up from germline, CDR1 is SEHNR and CDR2 is FQNEAQ (reference sequence). CDR3 size: 15 residues. Here the CDR3 reads CASSPRADTPYEQYF. The CDR3 DNA is TGTGCCAGCAGCCCCCGTGCCGATACCCCCTACGAGCAGTACTTC.

The CDR3, as DNA: TGTGCCAGCAGCCCGTCCAAGGGGCCCTATGGCTACACCTTC. Translating gives CASSPSKGPYGYTF. The J gene is TRBJ1-2, the V gene TRBV14; D perhaps matches TRBD1 (5 bases). The CDR3 runs 14 residues. CDR1 and CDR2 (germline): SGHDN, FVKESK. V lost 4 bases and J lost 4, with 13 bases in between.